The 30 T cell receptor beta chains in this list originate from one sample, sequenced in a study of CD8 T cells in ankylosing spondylitis. MiXCR was run by TCRdb on the 5' RACE reads, yielding one entry per CDR3 protein. The sample yields about 36,000 distinct CDR3 sequences, 9.5% to 12% seen once. Sequencing used synovial fluid, either unsorted or a sorted T cell fraction (not recorded which). The receptor set was obtained from a male donor with ankylosing spondylitis.

This rearrangement joins TRBV12-3 or TRBV12-4 to TRBJ2-2; 9 bases map to TRBD2. Germline trimming cut 3 bases from V and 0 bases from J; bases unmatched to any gene: 5. This CDR3 comprises 17 residues. The CDR3 DNA reads as TGTGCCAGCAGTTTGCTAGCGGGAAGTCCGAACACCGGGGAGCTGTTTTTT. This sequence encodes CASSLLAGSPNTGELFF.

The rearrangement joins TRBV20-1 to TRBJ2-1; D remains unclear. The V end lost 4 bases, the J end lost 3 bases, and 7 bases lay between the germline ends. Germline loops: CDR1 DFQATT, CDR2 SNEGSKA (reference sequence). The CDR3 has 12 amino acids. The CDR3 loop reads CSAIDGYNEQFF. The CDR3 DNA reads as TGCAGTGCTATAGACGGCTACAATGAGCAGTTCTTC.

This clonotype was seen at least ten times. The rearrangement links TRBV12-3 or TRBV12-4 to TRBJ2-1; 16 bases fit TRBD2. The CDR3 sequence is 15 residues long. Germline trimming cut 3 bases from V and 9 bases from J; bases unmatched to any gene: 2. CDR3 DNA sequence: TGTGCCAGCAGTTTCGGGACTAGCGGGAGGGCTGAGCAGTTCTTC. As protein: CASSFGTSGRAEQFF.

This clonotype came up a few times. The rearrangement links TRBV18 to TRBJ2-5, with D hard to call. Germline V gives CDR1 KGHSH, CDR2 LQKENI. Trimming stripped 1 base from V and 2 bases from J, with 5 bases between. This CDR3 is built from 13 residues. The CDR3 nucleotides are TGTGCCAGCTCACCACGGGGTCAAGAGACCCAGTACTTC. This codes for CASSPRGQETQYF.

The rearrangement links TRBV7-3 to TRBJ2-3; 9 positions agree with TRBD1. The V and J ends lost 5 bases and 3 bases, in that order; junction bases with no gene match: 18. The CDR3 covers 19 residues. Germline values: CDR1 SGHTA, CDR2 FQGTGA. The CDR3 DNA is TGTGCCAGCAGCCCAGGGCTGGACAGGGGAGATGGTGGGACAGATACGCAGTATTTT. As protein: CASSPGLDRGDGGTDTQYF.

The sample holds many counts of this clonotype. This sequence joins TRBV4-3 and TRBJ2-3, with 7 positions matching TRBD2. The V gene's germline CDR1 is LGHNA and CDR2 YSLEER. Germline trimming cut 0 bases from V and 1 base from J; bases unmatched to any gene: 10. The CDR3 runs 18 residues. This CDR3 is CASSQDDLRTSGTDTQYF. In DNA, the CDR3 is TGCGCCAGCAGCCAAGACGACCTGAGAACTAGCGGCACAGATACGCAGTATTTT.

The genes are TRBV29-1 and TRBJ2-5; a weak D match, TRBD2 (6 bases). CDR1 is SQVTM, CDR2 ANQGSEA, per germline. Trimming cost V 7 bases and J 5 bases, with 17 bases left between them. CDR3 length: 13 residues. In nucleotides, the CDR3 is TGCAGCGCTCCCCCAGCGGGCGGTGAGACCCAGTACTTC. Translated, it gives CSAPPAGGETQYF. The variable domain in full, with the rest retrieved from reference TRBV29-1 and TRBJ2-5, is SAVISQKPSRDICQRGTSLTIQCQVDSQVTMMFWYRQQPGQSLTLIATANQGSEATYESGFVIDKFPISRPNLTFSTLTVSNMSPEDSSIYLCSAPPAGGETQYFGPGTRLLVL.

The chain uses TRBV7-8 and TRBJ2-3, with a weak D call TRBD2 (5 bases). The V end lost 1 base, the J end lost 0 bases, and 14 bases lay between the germline ends. Germline CDR1 SGHVS, CDR2 FQNEAQ. The CDR3 has 17 amino acids. The CDR3 loop reads CASSLVPRLSSTDTQYF. For the CDR3, the DNA is TGTGCCAGCAGCTTAGTACCTCGACTATCTAGCACAGATACGCAGTATTTT.

A few counts support this clonotype. The chain combines TRBV7-2 with TRBJ1-1; tentatively, D is TRBD1 (5 bases). This CDR3 contains 14 residues. Germline lookup yields CDR1 SGHTA and CDR2 FQGNSA. V shed 2 bases and J shed 5 bases, with 12 bases lying between them. The CDR3 region is CASSLQGARTEAFF. As DNA, the CDR3 is TGTGCCAGCAGCTTACAGGGAGCTCGAACTGAAGCTTTCTTT.

This clonotype was recorded at least ten times. The genes are TRBV9 and TRBJ2-1, with TRBD2 matching 9 bases. The junction had 4 bases not matched to a gene; V was cut back by 0 bases and J by 3 bases. Germline V gene lookup returns CDR1 SGDLS and CDR2 YYNGEE. The CDR3 is 16 amino acids. CDR3 region: CASSVGGSGSYNEQFF. For the CDR3, the DNA is TGTGCCAGCAGCGTAGGGGGTAGCGGGAGCTACAATGAGCAGTTCTTC.

The table lists this clonotype with many counts. This rearrangement joins TRBV12-3 or TRBV12-4 to TRBJ2-7, with D hard to call. The V end was cut by 6 bases, the J end by 3 bases, with 21 bases between. The CDR3 extends over 16 amino acids. CDR3 protein: CASSQDVAQFIYEQYF. The CDR3 DNA sequence: TGTGCCAGCAGCCAAGACGTAGCACAGTTCATCTACGAGCAGTACTTC.

The chain links TRBV25-1 to TRBJ2-7, with D perhaps TRBD1 (5 bases). This CDR3 is built from 11 residues. Germline-derived CDR1 and CDR2 are MGHDK and SYGVNS. V was shortened by 6 bases and J by 3 bases, with 6 bases between the two germline ends. In DNA, the CDR3 is TGTGCCAGCAGGACAGTCTACGAGCAGTACTTC. Its protein product is CASRTVYEQYF.

At least ten counts were recorded for this clonotype. The J gene is TRBJ2-2, the V gene TRBV15, with no clear D. Germline loops: CDR1 LNHNV, CDR2 YYDKDF (reference sequence). The CDR3 contains 14 residues. V shed 0 bases and J shed 7 bases, with 9 bases lying between them. CDR3 coding DNA: TGTGCCACCAGCAGAGATGATCGTAGCGGGGAGCTGTTTTTT. Its translation: CATSRDDRSGELFF.

This clonotype was picked up many times. J is TRBJ1-1 and V is TRBV27, with D possibly matching TRBD1 (5 bases). Trimming removed 0 bases at V and 5 bases at J, with 10 bases between. This CDR3 contains 14 residues. CDR1 is MNHEY and CDR2 is SMNVEV in the germline V gene (reference sequence). CDR3 sequence: CASSLSGADTEAFF. The CDR3 DNA follows: TGTGCCAGCAGTTTATCTGGGGCCGATACTGAAGCTTTCTTT.

The V call is TRBV20-1, the J call TRBJ1-2; 9 nucleotides match TRBD1. This CDR3 is built from 13 residues. V shed 6 bases, J shed 4 bases, and the junction held 6 bases outside the gene matches. The germline V gene encodes CDR1 DFQATT and CDR2 SNEGSKA (reference sequence). CDR3 sequence: CSAGGQGGYGYTF. CDR3 DNA: TGCAGTGCAGGGGGACAGGGCGGCTATGGCTACACCTTC.

This chain connects TRBV27 to TRBJ2-7; weak D call: TRBD1 (5 bases). V was pared by 2 bases and J by 3 bases, with 8 bases between. The germline V gene has CDR1 MNHEY and CDR2 SMNVEV (reference sequence). The CDR3 covers 13 residues. CDR3 nucleotide sequence: TGTGCCAGCAGTTTAGGGGCCTACTACGAGCAGTACTTC. It translates to CASSLGAYYEQYF.

This clonotype was detected only a few times. The genes are TRBV20-1 and TRBJ2-1, with unresolved D. The V end lost 2 bases, the J end lost 0 bases, and 17 bases lay between the germline ends. The germline CDR1 and CDR2 sequences are DFQATT and SNEGSKA (reference sequence). The CDR3 is 17 residues long. The CDR3 spells CSARRPGGRSSYNEQFF. The CDR3 DNA reads as TGCAGTGCTAGAAGGCCGGGCGGCCGGAGCTCCTACAATGAGCAGTTCTTC.

Only one count was recorded for this clonotype. The germline gene is not matched at one end of the junction; a read error may be the cause. The chain is built from TRBV4-2 and TRBJ2-6, with 7 bases that match TRBD1. Germline loops: CDR1 LGHNA, CDR2 YNFKEQ. The CDR3 contains 17 residues. The chain's CDR3 is CPSSQDGQAAGANVLTF. CDR3 coding DNA: TGTCCCAGCAGCCAGGATGGACAGGCGGCAGGGGCCAACGTCCTGACTTTC.

This clonotype was detected many times. The J gene is TRBJ2-2, the V gene TRBV19; 9 bases are a match to TRBD2. Germline CDR1 reads LNHDA; CDR2 reads SQIVND (reference sequence). The CDR3 is made up of 14 amino acids. With V trimmed by 5 bases and J by 7 bases, 5 bases remained unmatched. The CDR3 DNA reads as TGTGCCAGTAGTGTGTTACTAGCGGGCGGGGAGCTGTTTTTT. Translation: CASSVLLAGGELFF. Looking up the rest from reference TRBV19 and TRBJ2-2 gives the full variable domain: DGGITQSPKYLFRKEGQNVTLSCEQNLNHDAMYWYRQDPGQGLRLIYYSQIVNDFQKGDIAEGYSVSREKKESFPLTVTSAQKNPTAFYLCASSVLLAGGELFFGEGSRLTVL.

This clonotype came up a few times. The genes are TRBV19 and TRBJ1-1; tentatively, D is TRBD1 (6 bases). The germline CDR1 and CDR2 sequences are LNHDA and SQIVND (reference sequence). CDR3 length: 12 residues. Trimming removed 6 bases at V and 6 bases at J, with 11 bases between. The CDR3 region is CASRQGMAEAFF. The CDR3 bases are TGTGCCAGTAGACAGGGCATGGCTGAAGCTTTCTTT.

This clonotype was counted only a few times. The J gene is TRBJ2-7, the V gene TRBV5-4; the D gene is possibly TRBD2 (6 bases). The CDR3 sequence is 14 residues long. Germline V lookup: CDR1 SGHNT, CDR2 YYREEE (reference sequence). V lost 0 bases and J 4 bases, leaving 11 bases between the germline ends. DNA of the CDR3: TGTGCCAGCAGCTTGGTTAGCGGAAGTTACGAGCAGTACTTC. Translation: CASSLVSGSYEQYF. The full variable domain, rest sourced from reference TRBV5-4 and TRBJ2-7, is ETGVTQSPTHLIKTRGQQVTLRCSSQSGHNTVSWYQQALGQGPQFIFQYYREEENGRGNFPPRFSGLQFPNYSSELNVNALELDDSALYLCASSLVSGSYEQYFGPGTRLTVT.

This clonotype was counted at least ten times. J is TRBJ2-7 and V is TRBV20-1; TRBD2 matches 10 bases. V shed 3 bases and J 0 bases; nucleotides not matched to a gene: 5. The CDR3 extends over 15 amino acids. CDR1 is DFQATT, CDR2 SNEGSKA, per germline (reference sequence). The CDR3 region has the DNA TGCAGTGCTAGCCTCAGCGGGAGGGGCTCCTACGAGCAGTACTTC. Translating it yields CSASLSGRGSYEQYF.

In this sample, this clonotype turned up many times. The genes are TRBV28 and TRBJ2-4; D is possibly TRBD1 (5 bases). V lost 1 base and J 4 bases, leaving 11 bases between the germline ends. The CDR3 extends over 15 amino acids. The germline gives CDR1 MDHEN, CDR2 SYDVKM. The CDR3, as DNA: TGTGCCAGCAGTTTATTTACAGGCGAAAAAAACATTCAGTACTTC. This gives the protein CASSLFTGEKNIQYF.

This clonotype was seen only a few times. This chain joins TRBV16 and TRBJ1-5, with D uncertain. The germline V gene encodes CDR1 KGHSY and CDR2 FQNENV. V was pared by 3 bases and J by 3 bases, with 6 bases between. The CDR3 contains 13 residues. CDR3 bases: TGTGCCAGCAGCCATACGAACAATCAGCCCCAGCATTTT. It translates to CASSHTNNQPQHF.

This clonotype was observed at least ten times. This rearrangement joins TRBV4-1 to TRBJ2-1; possibly TRBD1 for D (6 bases). V was clipped by 0 bases and J by 8 bases, with 20 bases between them. CDR3 length equals 17 residues. Germline V gene data show CDR1 as MGHRA and CDR2 as YSYEKL. The CDR3 coding sequence is TGCGCCAGCAGCCAAGAAGGCATCTTAGGGACATTCGATGAGCAGTTCTTC. This translates into CASSQEGILGTFDEQFF.

This clonotype was seen more than once but under ten times. The genes are TRBV7-3 and TRBJ2-7; 8 bases match TRBD2. Trimming took 1 base from V and 3 from J; bases not matched to a gene: 5. There are 15 residues in the CDR3. Germline-derived CDR1 and CDR2 are SGHTA and FQGTGA. The CDR3 DNA reads TGTGCCAGCAGCTTAAGAGCGGGAGTCGACTACGAGCAGTACTTC. Amino acid sequence: CASSLRAGVDYEQYF.

This clonotype occurred many times. This chain joins TRBV4-2 and TRBJ2-7; D possibly uses TRBD1 or TRBD2 (5 bases each). Germline loops: CDR1 LGHNA, CDR2 YNFKEQ. Trimming pared 4 bases from V and 1 base from J, leaving 11 bases between. This CDR3 region has 14 residues. The CDR3: CASSPRGLSYEQYF. In DNA, the CDR3 is TGTGCCAGCAGCCCGAGGGGTTTGTCCTACGAGCAGTACTTC.

J is TRBJ2-7 and V is TRBV10-3; TRBD2 matches 9 bases. The CDR3 covers 16 residues. CDR1 and CDR2 from the germline V gene are ENHRY and SYGVKD. With 7 bases clipped from V and 0 bases from J, the junction kept 10 bases outside the gene matches. As DNA, the CDR3 is TGTGCCATCACCGACCCGCGGGAGGGTTCCTCCTACGAGCAGTACTTC. Amino acids: CAITDPREGSSYEQYF.

The gene calls are TRBV7-9 and TRBJ1-2; D call uncertain. The CDR3 runs 14 residues. The germline V gene encodes CDR1 SEHNR and CDR2 FQNEAQ (reference sequence). V dropped 4 bases and J dropped 6 bases, with 15 bases sitting between them. CDR3 sequence (DNA): TGTGCCAGCAGCTCCACGTCCGGGCCGCATGGCTACACCTTC. Protein sequence: CASSSTSGPHGYTF. Based on the CDR3 plus reference TRBV7-9 and TRBJ1-2, the full variable domain is DTGVSQNPRHKITKRGQNVTFRCDPISEHNRLYWYRQTLGQGPEFLTYFQNEAQLEKSRLLSDRFSAERPKGSFSTLEIQRTEQGDSAMYLCASSSTSGPHGYTFGSGTRLTVV.

Many counts were recorded for this clonotype. V is TRBV29-1 and J is TRBJ2-7; no firm D call. Trimming pared 4 bases from V and 3 bases from J, leaving 10 bases between. This CDR3 region has 12 residues. From germline, CDR1 is SQVTM and CDR2 ANQGSEA. In DNA, the CDR3 is TGCAGCGTTGTTCTATGGGGCTACGAGCAGTACTTC. This translates into CSVVLWGYEQYF.